Below are 29 T cell receptor beta chains sequenced from a single sample in a study of T cell responses to AZD1222 COVID-19 vaccine. Sequencing was performed with immunoSEQ multiplex PCR; in TCRdb, only in-frame clones are kept and a portion is missing. The sample includes some 83,000 clones, about 87% seen only once; the top ten take 5% to 6%. Sequencing was performed on peripheral blood, taken on day 0 of AZD1222 vaccination. These receptors came from an adult in good health.

Written as DNA, the CDR3 is TGTGCCAGTAGTACCCGAACGGACAGAATCAATGGCTACACCTTC. Residues: CASSTRTDRINGYTF. The chain carries TRBV19 and TRBJ1-2, with D possibly matching TRBD1 (6 bases). The V end was cut by 4 bases, the J end by 6 bases, with 18 bases between. The CDR3 length is 15 residues. CDR1 is LNHDA and CDR2 is SQIVND in the germline V gene (reference sequence).

The J gene is TRBJ1-1, the V gene TRBV7-9; D unclear. Germline CDR1 SEHNR, CDR2 FQNEAQ (reference sequence). CDR3 length equals 13 residues. Trimming took off 3 bases at V and 8 bases at J, with 13 bases between the two ends. CDR3 nucleotides: TGTGCCAGCAGCTTGGTGAGGACCCCCGAAGCTTTCTTT. Encoded protein: CASSLVRTPEAFF.

The V call is TRBV7-3, the J call TRBJ1-3, with D unresolved. There are 10 residues in the CDR3. V lost 5 bases and J lost 11, with 7 bases in between. The germline CDR1 and CDR2 sequences are SGHTA and FQGTGA. The CDR3 DNA follows: TGTGCCAGCAGCAGAGTGGCCATATATTTT. Translated: CASSRVAIYF.

The V gene is TRBV7-2, the J gene TRBJ1-2; D is possibly TRBD1 (6 bases). The CDR3 contains 13 residues. The germline V gene has CDR1 SGHTA and CDR2 FQGNSA. With 3 bases removed from V and 2 bases from J, the gap between germline ends came to 7 bases. The CDR3 nucleotides read TGTGCCAGCAGCTTCGGGGGCAACTATGGCTACACCTTC. Its translation: CASSFGGNYGYTF.

The chain has TRBV5-6 and TRBJ2-7, with unresolved D. The length of the CDR3 is 15 residues. Germline CDR1 and CDR2: SGHDT and YYEEEE. Trimming removed 6 bases from V and 3 bases from J, with 19 bases in between. CDR3 DNA sequence: TGTGCCAGCACACTTTGGCAGACAACACTCTACGAGCAGTACTTC. This gives the protein CASTLWQTTLYEQYF.

CDR3: CAINGDRGSYGYTF. In DNA form, the CDR3 reads TGTGCCATCAACGGAGACAGGGGATCCTATGGCTACACCTTC. The chain couples TRBV10-3 to TRBJ1-2; 8 positions match TRBD1. Germline values: CDR1 ENHRY, CDR2 SYGVKD. CDR3 length equals 14 residues. Trimming took 7 bases from V and 4 from J; bases not matched to a gene: 8.

Of note for this clone: The sample has other DNA sequences that encode this CDR3 too. V and J are TRBV6-5 and TRBJ1-2, with 9 nucleotides matching TRBD1. The CDR3 has 14 residues. Germline loops: CDR1 MNHEY, CDR2 SVGAGI. J was trimmed by 3 bases and V by 6 bases; bases with no gene match: 5. The DNA for the CDR3 is TGTGCCAGCAGCCCGGGACAGGGATACTATGGCTACACCTTC. It codes for CASSPGQGYYGYTF.

V gene TRBV7-9 combines with J gene TRBJ1-4, with D maybe TRBD1 (6 bases). V dropped 1 base and J dropped 4 bases, with 10 bases sitting between them. The CDR3 totals 15 residues. Germline loops: CDR1 SEHNR, CDR2 FQNEAQ (reference sequence). This chain's CDR3 is CASSLGDRSNEKLFF. In nucleotides, the CDR3 is TGTGCCAGCAGCTTAGGCGACAGGAGTAATGAAAAACTGTTTTTT.

This chain connects TRBV7-6 to TRBJ2-5; TRBD1 matches 10 bases. This CDR3 region has 15 residues. V lost 4 bases, J lost 2 bases, and 4 bases stayed unmatched. Germline V gene lookup returns CDR1 SGHVS and CDR2 FNYEAQ. The CDR3 sequence is CASSSGQGNQETQYF. The CDR3 DNA follows: TGTGCCAGCAGCTCGGGACAGGGGAATCAAGAGACCCAGTACTTC.

The chain links TRBV24-1 to TRBJ1-2; D ambiguous. The CDR3 length is 13 residues. Trimming shortened V by 7 bases and J by 10 bases, and 18 bases separated the two germline ends. The germline V gene has CDR1 KGHDR and CDR2 SFDVKD. CDR3 coding DNA: TGTGCCACCAGAAATAATGGACGGACCGACTACACCTTC. It is translated as CATRNNGRTDYTF.

The chain couples TRBV6-1 to TRBJ1-2, with a tentative D call TRBD1 (5 bases). The CDR3 covers 15 residues. Trimming removed 3 bases from V and 7 bases from J, with 18 bases in between. Germline-derived CDR1 and CDR2 are MNHNS and SASEGT. The CDR3 here is CASSDHRSGSAGYTF. Here the CDR3 DNA reads TGTGCCAGCAGTGACCATAGGTCAGGGTCCGCTGGCTACACCTTC.

This clone was seen more than once but under ten times. V gene TRBV28 combines with J gene TRBJ2-7; maybe TRBD1 (5 bases). Trimming left V 6 bases short and J 2 bases short, with 11 bases between. Per germline, CDR1 MDHEN and CDR2 SYDVKM. The CDR3 runs to 13 residues. As DNA, the CDR3 is TGTGCCAGCAGCTCGACAGCTACCTACGAGCAGTACTTC. Translating it yields CASSSTATYEQYF. Together with reference TRBV28 and TRBJ2-7, the CDR3 gives the full variable domain: DVKVTQSSRYLVKRTGEKVFLECVQDMDHENMFWYRQDPGLGLRLIYFSYDVKMKEKGDIPEGYSVSREKKERFSLILESASTNQTSMYLCASSSTATYEQYFGPGTRLTVT.

This chain joins TRBV27 and TRBJ2-2; no clear D gene. CDR3 length: 11 residues. Germline V CDR1 and CDR2: MNHEY, SMNVEV (reference sequence). The V gene lost 4 bases and the J gene lost 6 bases, with 3 bases spanning the gap. The CDR3 DNA is TGTGCCAGCAGTTGGGCCGGGGAGCTGTTTTTT. Its translation is CASSWAGELFF.

The rearrangement links TRBV6-5 to TRBJ2-1, with D tentatively TRBD1 (6 bases). The germline CDR1 and CDR2 sequences are MNHEY and SVGAGI. Trimming stripped 5 bases from V and 2 bases from J, with 13 bases between. The CDR3 totals 15 residues. CDR3 DNA sequence: TGTGCCAGCAGTCGAGGACAGCCTGCCTACAATGAGCAGTTCTTC. Its translation: CASSRGQPAYNEQFF.

This chain links TRBV10-3 with TRBJ1-2; tentatively, D is TRBD1 (5 bases). This CDR3 contains 15 residues. The V gene lost 7 bases and the J gene lost 5 bases, with 20 bases spanning the gap. The germline gives CDR1 ENHRY, CDR2 SYGVKD. The CDR3 DNA sequence: TGTGCCATCACCCGATCGGCGGGGGTGCAGTATGGCTACACCTTC. It specifies CAITRSAGVQYGYTF.

The V gene is TRBV5-8, the J gene TRBJ1-2; TRBD1 might be the D (6 bases). Between the trimmed V and J ends, which lost 0 bases and 7 bases, there was a span of 13 bases. The germline gives CDR1 SGHTS, CDR2 YDEGEE. The CDR3 is 14 amino acids. The CDR3 DNA reads as TGTGCCAGCAGCTTGGAACGGGGGGCAGGTGGCTACACCTTC. Translating gives CASSLERGAGGYTF. The variable domain in full, with the rest retrieved from reference TRBV5-8 and TRBJ1-2, is EAGVTQSPTHLIKTRGQQATLRCSPISGHTSVYWYQQALGLGLQFLLWYDEGEERNRGNFPPRFSGRQFPNYSSELNVNALELEDSALYLCASSLERGAGGYTFGSGTRLTVV.

J is TRBJ1-1 and V is TRBV30; D is possibly TRBD1 (6 bases). CDR1 is GTSNPN, CDR2 SVGIG, per germline (reference sequence). This CDR3 has 12 residues. V lost 2 bases to trimming and J lost 4 bases, with 8 bases between them. The CDR3 reads CAWSIGGTEAFF. The CDR3 coding sequence is TGTGCCTGGAGTATAGGGGGCACTGAAGCTTTCTTT.

The chain employs TRBV5-6 and TRBJ2-2; no clear D gene. V lost 4 bases, J lost 3 bases, and 19 bases lay in between. This CDR3 spans 17 amino acids. The germline CDR1 and CDR2 sequences are SGHDT and YYEEEE. The CDR3 reads CASSPVSVLGHTGELFF. The CDR3 DNA sequence: TGTGCCAGCAGCCCCGTATCCGTTTTAGGGCACACCGGGGAGCTGTTTTTT.

The chain has TRBV30 and TRBJ1-4; 9 bases agree with TRBD1. The CDR3 loop spans 14 amino acids. V lost 3 bases and J lost 6; bases outside the gene matches: 5. Germline lookup yields CDR1 GTSNPN and CDR2 SVGIG (reference sequence). Here the CDR3 DNA reads TGTGCCTGGAGAAACCGGGACAGGGATGAAAAACTGTTTTTT. Protein product: CAWRNRDRDEKLFF.

This clone was found a few times. Additional DNA sequences in this sample encode the identical CDR3. This chain uses TRBV3-1 (or the pseudogene TRBV3-2) with TRBJ1-1, with D hard to call. The V gene lost 1 base and the J gene lost 2 bases, with 2 bases spanning the gap. CDR3 size: 12 residues. CDR1 is LGHDT and CDR2 is YNNKEL in the germline V gene (reference sequence). The CDR3 sequence is CASSQANTEAFF. CDR3 bases: TGTGCCAGCAGCCAAGCTAACACTGAAGCTTTCTTT.

The rearrangement uses TRBV5-8 and TRBJ1-2; tentative D call: TRBD1 (6 bases). The CDR3 runs 13 residues. V was pared by 5 bases and J by 4 bases, with 12 bases between. CDR1 and CDR2 (germline): SGHTS, YDEGEE. CDR3 sequence: CASRSQGTYGYTF. In DNA form, the CDR3 reads TGTGCCAGCAGATCCCAGGGGACCTATGGCTACACCTTC.

V and J are TRBV7-9 and TRBJ1-6, with TRBD1 matching over 8 bases. The CDR3 has 16 residues. V shed 5 bases, J shed 5 bases, and the junction held 8 bases outside the gene matches. CDR1 and CDR2 (germline): SEHNR, FQNEAQ (reference sequence). The CDR3 bases are TGTGCCAGCAGCCCAAGGACAGGGTTGAATAATTCACCCCTCCACTTT. This encodes CASSPRTGLNNSPLHF.

The rearrangement links TRBV6-5 to TRBJ1-1; no reliable D call. V shed 0 bases and J shed 1 base, with 6 bases lying between them. The CDR3 is made up of 14 amino acids. The germline V gene encodes CDR1 MNHEY and CDR2 SVGAGI. Here the CDR3 DNA reads TGTGCCAGCAGTTACTCTCCAGCGAACACTGAAGCTTTCTTT. Translating gives CASSYSPANTEAFF.

The chain links TRBV5-1 to TRBJ1-1; no clear D gene. In germline, CDR1 is SGHRS, CDR2 YFSETQ. V was cut by 5 bases and J by 4 bases, with 12 bases left in between. CDR3 length: 13 residues. Here the CDR3 reads CASREFPLTEAFF. For the CDR3, the DNA is TGCGCCAGCAGGGAGTTTCCCCTCACTGAAGCTTTCTTT.

V gene TRBV7-6 combines with J gene TRBJ1-1; D remains ambiguous. The V end was cut by 4 bases, the J end by 4 bases, with 16 bases between. CDR3 size: 15 residues. Germline loops: CDR1 SGHVS, CDR2 FNYEAQ. The CDR3 sequence: CASSSEIGRGTEAFF. The CDR3 DNA reads TGTGCCAGCAGCTCGGAGATAGGTCGCGGCACTGAAGCTTTCTTT.

The chain combines TRBV5-1 with TRBJ2-3; 11 bases align to TRBD2. This CDR3 comprises 17 residues. V was pared by 4 bases and J by 1 base, with 8 bases of the junction left unmatched. Germline V gives CDR1 SGHRS, CDR2 YFSETQ. The CDR3 sequence: CASSRSTSGGRTDTQYF. The CDR3 coding sequence is TGCGCCAGCAGCCGATCTACTAGCGGGGGACGCACAGATACGCAGTATTTT.

The gene calls are TRBV6-2 or TRBV6-3 and TRBJ1-5; tentative D call: TRBD1 (5 bases). Trimming cost V 2 bases and J 2 bases, with 10 bases left between them. This CDR3 comprises 15 residues. Germline lookup yields CDR1 MNHEY and CDR2 SVGEGT. The CDR3 DNA reads TGTGCCAGCAGTTACAGCGGGGGAGGCAATCAGCCCCAGCATTTT. This gives the protein CASSYSGGGNQPQHF.

The rearrangement links TRBV5-6 to TRBJ2-7; D is uncertain. The V and J ends lost 0 bases and 2 bases respectively, with 3 bases between them. Germline CDR1 reads SGHDT; CDR2 reads YYEEEE. The length of the CDR3 is 12 residues. The CDR3 reads CASSLEAYEQYF. DNA of the CDR3: TGTGCCAGCAGCTTGGAAGCCTACGAGCAGTACTTC.

The V gene is TRBV4-3, the J gene TRBJ1-2, with 9 bases that match TRBD1. The CDR3 has 15 residues. Per germline, CDR1 LGHNA and CDR2 YSLEER. Trimming removed 3 bases from V and 0 bases from J; junction bases left unmatched: 2. CDR3 DNA sequence: TGCGCCAGCAGCCAGGGGACAGGGCCTAACTATGGCTACACCTTC. This codes for CASSQGTGPNYGYTF.